The text below deals with one T cell receptor beta chain. Its antigen is not known. The data stem from a study of T cell responses to AZD1222 COVID-19 vaccine. TCRdb's copy holds only in-frame clones and misses some; the assay was immunoSEQ multiplex PCR. Of approximately 150,000 clones listed, 75% to 95% are singletons. General study findings and limits: Only after the peak T cell response were repertoires sampled.

Analyses pooled second doses at about 4 or about 12 weeks. The germline V and J ends were trimmed by 6 bases and 10 bases, with 16 bases remaining between them. CDR1 and CDR2 from the germline V gene are MNHEY and SVGAGI. This CDR3 region has 13 residues. The source of this sequence is an adult who received the AZD1222 COVID-19 vaccine. The chain combines TRBV6-5 with TRBJ2-1, with TRBD2 as a possible D gene (7 bases). The sample here was peripheral blood, taken 28 days after the second AZD1222 dose. As DNA, the CDR3 is TGTGCCAGCAGCTTGGGGGGGGCGTGGGAGCAGTTCTTC. This encodes CASSLGGAWEQFF.